These 30 T cell receptor beta chains were sequenced from one sample in a study of regulatory T cells in long-lasting Graves disease (dated by TCRdb to the early 2020s). The sample's time point, from its label and the paper: persistent/refractory GD, antithyroid drugs over 5 years with positive TRAb. For both TCR sequencing and RNA sequencing, RNA was extracted from PBMCs in TRIzol. Libraries were prepared through multiplex PCR. Sequenced using an Illumina HiSeq 4000. CDR3 regions were amplified by Arm-PCR with iRepertoire HTBI primers to construct TCR beta libraries. TCRdb ran its own pipeline on the public reads, namely fastp trimming at Q25 and MiXCR clone calling, and kept in-frame beta chains. Identical CDR3 proteins give one entry, which carries the most common genes and DNA. Here the sample has 500,000 to 800,000 distinct CDR3 sequences; 30% occur a single time. Roughly 46% of the sample rests with the top ten.

The source was peripheral blood mononuclear cells (PBMCs), collected when the disease was refractory, from a patient treated with antithyroid drugs. The receptors come from a female donor with Graves disease.

As regards this clonotype: Sequence at one end of the junction differs from germline and may be a read error. This rearrangement joins TRBV11-2 to TRBJ2-1; D is unresolved. The length of the CDR3 is 15 residues. Germline V gene data show CDR1 as SGHAT and CDR2 as FQNNGV. The CDR3 spells CASSIDTPRPNEQFF. CDR3 coding DNA: TGTGCCAGCAGCATAGACACGCCGAGACCAAATGAGCAGTTCTTC.

The chain carries TRBV6-2 or TRBV6-3 and TRBJ2-2; D gene unclear. V gave up 1 base and J gave up 6 bases, with 9 bases separating them. The V gene's germline CDR1 is MNHEY and CDR2 SVGEGT. The CDR3 has 14 residues. The DNA for the CDR3 is TGTGCCAGCAGTTACTTGAGGACGGCCGGGGAGCTGTTTTTT. Translating it yields CASSYLRTAGELFF.

The CDR3 coding sequence is TGTGCCAGCAGTATCACAGGGGGCTACTCCTACGAGCAGTACTTC. Its translation is CASSITGGYSYEQYF. The V gene is TRBV28, the J gene TRBJ2-7; 9 positions agree with TRBD1. CDR1 and CDR2 from the germline V gene are MDHEN and SYDVKM. J lost 0 bases, V lost 5 bases, and 5 bases had no gene match. The CDR3 extends over 15 amino acids. The full variable domain, completed using reference TRBV28 and TRBJ2-7, is DVKVTQSSRYLVKRTGEKVFLECVQDMDHENMFWYRQDPGLGLRLIYFSYDVKMKEKGDIPEGYSVSREKKERFSLILESASTNQTSMYLCASSITGGYSYEQYFGPGTRLTVT.

This clonotype was found many times. The chain uses TRBV6-1 and TRBJ2-2; 9 bases fit TRBD1. Unmatched junction bases numbered 3, after V lost 5 bases and J lost 5 bases. The length of the CDR3 is 14 residues. CDR1 and CDR2 from the germline V gene are MNHNS and SASEGT. CDR3 DNA sequence: TGTGCCAGCAGTAAAGGGACAGGGACCGGGGAGCTGTTTTTT. Protein: CASSKGTGTGELFF.

J is TRBJ2-5 and V is TRBV5-1; 12 bases are shared with TRBD2. Germline V gives CDR1 SGHRS, CDR2 YFSETQ. The V and J ends lost 3 bases and 5 bases, in that order; junction bases with no gene match: 2. This CDR3 has 14 amino acids. The CDR3 region has the DNA TGCGCCAGCAGCTCTAGCGGGAGGGCCGAGACCCAGTACTTC. Protein: CASSSSGRAETQYF.

Notes on this clonotype: A junction end diverges from the germline sequence, so it may reflect a read error. The chain joins TRBV7-3 to TRBJ1-6; 7 nucleotides agree with TRBD1. This CDR3 spans 15 amino acids. The germline gives CDR1 SGHTA, CDR2 FQGTGA. The DNA for the CDR3 is TGTGCCAGCAGCTTTGACGGGACAGCAAATTCACCCCACCACTTT. It is translated as CASSFDGTANSPHHF. Together with reference TRBV7-3 and TRBJ1-6, the CDR3 gives the full variable domain: GAGVSQTPSNKVTEKGKYVELRCDPISGHTALYWYRQSLGQGPEFLIYFQGTGAADDSGLPNDRFFAVRPEGSVSTLKIQRTERGDSAVYLCASSFDGTANSPHHFGNGTRLTVT.

Comment on this clonotype: A much larger clone sits a single nucleotide away, making a read error possible. The genes are TRBV25-1 and TRBJ1-2; no clear D. The CDR3 is 11 residues long. The germline V gene has CDR1 MGHDK and CDR2 SYGVNS. Trimming took 2 bases from V and 7 from J, leaving 5 bases between them. CDR3 DNA: TGTGCCAGCAGTGAAAAAGGTGGCTACACCTTC. As protein: CASSEKGGYTF.

This clonotype was seen ten or more times. The J gene is TRBJ1-4, the V gene TRBV30; possibly TRBD1 for D (6 bases). Germline CDR1 reads GTSNPN; CDR2 reads SVGIG (reference sequence). This CDR3 has 13 amino acids. V was clipped by 2 bases and J by 8 bases, with 12 bases between them. The CDR3 sequence is CAWSPDRREKLFF. DNA of the CDR3: TGTGCCTGGAGTCCCGACAGGAGGGAAAAACTGTTTTTT.

This clonotype turned up a few times. The chain is built from TRBV28 and TRBJ1-1, with D possibly matching TRBD1 (6 bases). Germline loops: CDR1 MDHEN, CDR2 SYDVKM. The V end was cut by 6 bases, the J end by 1 base, with 12 bases between. The CDR3 contains 14 residues. The CDR3 bases are TGTGCCAGCAGGGAAACAGGGAGGAACACTGAAGCTTTCTTT. This translates into CASRETGRNTEAFF.

The chain couples TRBV28 to TRBJ1-4, with D unresolved. Trimming removed 2 bases from V and 7 bases from J, with 11 bases in between. Germline V gene data show CDR1 as MDHEN and CDR2 as SYDVKM. CDR3 length: 14 amino acids. The DNA for the CDR3 is TGTGCCAGCAGTTTAGGGGTCACGGGTGAAAAACTGTTTTTT. Amino acid sequence: CASSLGVTGEKLFF. Variable domain in full (rest from reference TRBV28 and TRBJ1-4): DVKVTQSSRYLVKRTGEKVFLECVQDMDHENMFWYRQDPGLGLRLIYFSYDVKMKEKGDIPEGYSVSREKKERFSLILESASTNQTSMYLCASSLGVTGEKLFFGSGTQLSVL.

The chain employs TRBV6-2 or TRBV6-3 and TRBJ1-1, with D tentatively TRBD1 (6 bases). The germline CDR1 and CDR2 sequences are MNHEY and SVGEGT. Trimming left V 0 bases short and J 11 bases short, with 10 bases between. The CDR3 contains 12 residues. CDR3 sequence reads: CASSYSTGLAFF. Written as DNA, the CDR3 is TGTGCCAGCAGTTACTCTACAGGGTTGGCTTTCTTT.

This chain uses TRBV5-1 with TRBJ2-2; D possibly uses TRBD1 or TRBD2 (5 bases each). From germline, CDR1 is SGHRS and CDR2 YFSETQ. V was pared by 6 bases and J by 3 bases, with 12 bases between. The CDR3 length is 14 residues. CDR3 amino acids: CASNRGRDTGELFF. CDR3 in DNA: TGCGCCAGCAACCGGGGCAGGGACACCGGGGAGCTGTTTTTT.

The V gene is TRBV20-1, the J gene TRBJ1-6; 8 nucleotides agree with TRBD1. Per germline, CDR1 DFQATT and CDR2 SNEGSKA (reference sequence). The CDR3 loop spans 15 amino acids. The V and J ends lost 2 bases and 6 bases, in that order; junction bases with no gene match: 6. Here the CDR3 DNA reads TGCAGTGCTAGACTCGAGGACAGGGTTAATTCACCCCTCCACTTT. It yields the protein CSARLEDRVNSPLHF.

This chain connects TRBV28 to TRBJ1-1, with D perhaps matching TRBD1 (5 bases). The CDR3 consists of 15 residues. V lost 3 bases and J 7 bases, leaving 18 bases between the germline ends. Germline V gene data show CDR1 as MDHEN and CDR2 as SYDVKM. CDR3 sequence: CASSFPGPGRGEAFF. As DNA, the CDR3 is TGTGCCAGCAGTTTTCCGGGGCCCGGGAGGGGTGAAGCTTTCTTT.

This clonotype was seen more than once but under ten times. The genes are TRBV25-1 and TRBJ1-2; no clear D gene. Trimming cost V 0 bases and J 2 bases, with 10 bases left between them. Germline CDR1 and CDR2: MGHDK and SYGVNS. CDR3 size: 15 residues. CDR3 sequence reads: CASSEYKGSNYGYTF. CDR3 sequence (DNA): TGTGCCAGCAGTGAATATAAGGGCAGCAACTATGGCTACACCTTC.

This clonotype was counted many times. The V gene is TRBV12-3 or TRBV12-4, the J gene TRBJ2-7; D is uncertain. V lost 3 bases and J lost 3, with 12 bases in between. There are 14 residues in the CDR3. In DNA, the CDR3 is TGTGCCAGCAGTTTCACCCTTTCGGGCTACGAGCAGTACTTC. This codes for CASSFTLSGYEQYF.

The V gene is TRBV6-2 or TRBV6-3, the J gene TRBJ1-1; no clear D gene. From germline, CDR1 is MNHEY and CDR2 SVGEGT. Trimming stripped 5 bases from V and 3 bases from J, with 16 bases between. The CDR3 length is 15 residues. The CDR3 DNA is TGTGCCAGCAGTGAAGCGGGGTACTCACACACTGAAGCTTTCTTT. Translation gives CASSEAGYSHTEAFF.

The rearrangement links TRBV19 to TRBJ2-7, with TRBD2 matching over 11 bases. Trimming cost V 7 bases and J 7 bases; bases outside gene matches: 9. Germline V CDR1 and CDR2: LNHDA, SQIVND (reference sequence). The CDR3 has 14 amino acids. The CDR3 DNA sequence: TGTGCCAGTACCCAGACTAGCGGGATTAAGGAGCAGTACTTC. Its translation: CASTQTSGIKEQYF. The full variable domain, with the rest looked up from reference TRBV19 and TRBJ2-7, is DGGITQSPKYLFRKEGQNVTLSCEQNLNHDAMYWYRQDPGQGLRLIYYSQIVNDFQKGDIAEGYSVSREKKESFPLTVTSAQKNPTAFYLCASTQTSGIKEQYFGPGTRLTVT.

The chain uses TRBV6-1 and TRBJ1-1; TRBD1 matches 7 bases. Germline CDR1 is MNHNS and CDR2 is SASEGT. Trimming cost V 8 bases and J 4 bases; bases outside gene matches: 4. This CDR3 is built from 12 residues. CDR3 DNA: TGTGCCAGCTGCGGGACAGCCACTGAAGCTTTCTTT. It encodes CASCGTATEAFF.

The chain uses TRBV20-1 and TRBJ1-4; the D is unclear. The ends were cut back, 0 bases at V and 7 bases at J, with 15 bases in the middle. The CDR3 covers 15 residues. Germline V gives CDR1 DFQATT, CDR2 SNEGSKA (reference sequence). CDR3 in amino acids: CSARDLGGIREKLFF. CDR3 nucleotide sequence: TGCAGTGCTAGAGATTTGGGCGGGATTCGTGAAAAACTGTTTTTT.

This clonotype turned up a few times. The V and J genes are TRBV29-1 and TRBJ2-7; D is undetermined. Germline CDR1 SQVTM, CDR2 ANQGSEA. The CDR3 totals 12 residues. The CDR3 nucleotides read TGCAGTGGGTTGACTCAACCTGGGGAGCAGTACTTC. Amino acids: CSGLTQPGEQYF.

The J gene is TRBJ1-5, the V gene TRBV12-3 or TRBV12-4; D is unresolved. V lost 4 bases and J 7 bases, leaving 17 bases between the germline ends. The CDR3 runs to 15 residues. The CDR3 loop reads CASSSRSGNSQPQHF. CDR3 bases: TGTGCCAGCAGTTCTAGGAGTGGGAACTCACAGCCCCAGCATTTT.

The chain is built from TRBV19 and TRBJ1-5, with D possibly being TRBD1 (5 bases). The CDR3 runs to 15 residues. Germline V lookup: CDR1 LNHDA, CDR2 SQIVND (reference sequence). Trimming stripped 3 bases from V and 4 bases from J, with 13 bases between. This CDR3 is CASSISWGKNQPQHF. CDR3 in DNA: TGTGCCAGTAGTATTTCGTGGGGGAAGAATCAGCCCCAGCATTTT.

This clonotype was observed many times. The chain recombines TRBV28 with TRBJ1-1; D not resolved. The germline V gene has CDR1 MDHEN and CDR2 SYDVKM. The CDR3 extends over 15 amino acids. V was clipped by 6 bases and J by 0 bases, with 14 bases between them. The CDR3: CASRLPGSMNTEAFF. The CDR3 DNA is TGTGCCAGCAGACTCCCTGGAAGTATGAACACTGAAGCTTTCTTT. The full variable domain, rest sourced from reference TRBV28 and TRBJ1-1, is DVKVTQSSRYLVKRTGEKVFLECVQDMDHENMFWYRQDPGLGLRLIYFSYDVKMKEKGDIPEGYSVSREKKERFSLILESASTNQTSMYLCASRLPGSMNTEAFFGQGTRLTVV.

In this sample, this clonotype turned up once. The chain carries TRBV4-1 and TRBJ1-2, with a tentative D call TRBD1 (5 bases). V was trimmed by 0 bases and J by 2 bases, leaving 13 bases between them. Per germline, CDR1 MGHRA and CDR2 YSYEKL. The CDR3 runs to 16 residues. This CDR3 reads CASSQDRGGSNYGYTF. DNA of the CDR3: TGCGCCAGCAGCCAAGATCGGGGGGGGTCCAACTATGGCTACACCTTC.

V and J are TRBV7-3 and TRBJ2-7; 7 bases agree with TRBD2. Germline loops: CDR1 SGHTA, CDR2 FQGTGA. Trimming cost V 4 bases and J 0 bases; bases outside gene matches: 21. This CDR3 has 20 residues. In nucleotides, the CDR3 is TGTGCCAGCAGCTGTTGCGTTCCAGCGGGGTGCCCCCATAGCTCCTACGAGCAGTACTTC. Protein sequence: CASSCCVPAGCPHSSYEQYF.

J is TRBJ2-4 and V is TRBV5-1; D gene unclear. Germline V gene sequence: CDR1 SGHRS, CDR2 YFSETQ. Deletions cut 3 bases from V and 4 bases from J, with 17 bases between. There are 16 residues in the CDR3. DNA of the CDR3: TGCGCCAGCAGCTCGGACGGAGCTGCCTCTAAAAACATTCAGTACTTC. It encodes CASSSDGAASKNIQYF.

This clonotype was seen many times. The chain carries TRBV6-1 and TRBJ2-7; 9 nucleotides line up with TRBD2. Looked up from germline, CDR1 is MNHNS and CDR2 is SASEGT. This CDR3 has 14 residues. The trim removed 4 bases at V and 1 base at J, leaving 2 bases unmatched. The CDR3 loop reads CASSGLAESYEQYF. CDR3 DNA: TGTGCCAGCAGTGGACTAGCGGAATCCTACGAGCAGTACTTC.

This chain links TRBV11-2 with TRBJ2-5; possible D gene TRBD2, 5 bases. The CDR3 is 13 residues long. Looked up from germline, CDR1 is SGHAT and CDR2 is FQNNGV. V lost 7 bases to trimming and J lost 5 bases, with 14 bases between them. The CDR3 loop is CASTRGGQETQYF. CDR3 sequence (DNA): TGTGCCAGCACCCGCGGAGGCCAGGAGACCCAGTACTTC.

The rearrangement links TRBV27 to TRBJ1-4; no clear D. CDR1 is MNHEY and CDR2 is SMNVEV in the germline V gene (reference sequence). The CDR3 extends over 15 amino acids. Trimming removed 4 bases from V and 4 bases from J, with 13 bases in between. The CDR3 protein is CASSSSGRYNEKLFF. The CDR3 DNA follows: TGTGCCAGCAGTTCCTCAGGACGGTATAATGAAAAACTGTTTTTT.